This passage covers 24 T cell receptor beta chains from one sample sequenced in a study of relationships among human T cell subsets (dated by TCRdb to about 2010). Library preparation employed multiplex PCR. TCRdb lists the instrument as 454 GS FLX. TCR alpha and beta CDR3 regions were amplified from mRNA by semiquantitative ARM-PCR. In ARM-PCR, tagged nested gene-specific primers were used first, and communal superprimers then performed exponential amplification. Using fastp at Q25 and MiXCR, TCRdb reprocessed the public reads and kept productive beta chains. Rows are unified per CDR3 protein, each entry keeping the most common DNA and genes. For this sample the table gives under 6,500 distinct CDR3 sequences, of which 50% to 65% were detected only once. The top ten clones comprise approximately 60% of the sample. To obtain CD8+ cytotoxic T cells, negative selection with anti-CD4 multisort beads was done first, followed by positive selection with anti-CD8 beads.

Sequencing input: CD8+ T cells sorted from blood. Source of these receptors: a man aged 35 to 55 in good health.

This clonotype was recorded a few times. V is TRBV27 and J is TRBJ2-4; a possible D gene is TRBD1 (5 bases). V gave up 2 bases and J gave up 5 bases, with 7 bases separating them. Germline CDR1 reads MNHEY; CDR2 reads SMNVEV (reference sequence). The CDR3 is 13 amino acids. This CDR3 is CASSLGAENIQYF. CDR3 sequence (DNA): TGTGCCAGCAGTTTAGGGGCAGAAAACATTCAGTACTTC.

This clonotype was observed a single time. The V call is TRBV27, the J call TRBJ2-1; 13 bases match TRBD2. This CDR3 comprises 20 residues. The V and J ends lost 1 base and 7 bases, in that order; junction bases with no gene match: 16. CDR1 is MNHEY, CDR2 SMNVEV, per germline (reference sequence). The CDR3 region is CASSLWGLAGLTPSGNEQFF. CDR3 sequence (DNA): TGTGCCAGCAGTTTATGGGGACTAGCGGGGTTAACACCCTCGGGAAATGAGCAGTTCTTC.

The J gene is TRBJ2-3, the V gene TRBV12-3 or TRBV12-4, with TRBD1 matching over 10 bases. The CDR3 loop spans 14 amino acids. V shed 2 bases and J 5 bases; nucleotides not matched to a gene: 1. The DNA for the CDR3 is TGTGCCAGCAGTTTAAGGGACAGGGGAGATACGCAGTATTTT. Amino acid sequence: CASSLRDRGDTQYF.

This clonotype was seen only once. This chain joins TRBV4-1 and TRBJ1-2; TRBD1 agrees at 11 bases. The CDR3 has 15 amino acids. V lost 3 bases, J lost 3 bases, and 3 bases stayed unmatched. Germline V gives CDR1 MGHRA, CDR2 YSYEKL. The CDR3 DNA sequence: TGCGCCAGCAGCCAGATGGGACAGGGGGACTATGGCTACACCTTC. It encodes CASSQMGQGDYGYTF.

This clonotype has only one observation. The genes are TRBV11-1 and TRBJ2-7; D not resolved. The V end lost 6 bases, the J end lost 3 bases, and 12 bases lay between the germline ends. The germline V gene encodes CDR1 SGHAT and CDR2 FQDESV (reference sequence). The CDR3 extends over 13 amino acids. This CDR3 is CASRRQADYEQYF. CDR3 nucleotides: TGTGCCAGCAGGCGTCAAGCAGACTACGAGCAGTACTTC.

The chain joins TRBV7-6 to TRBJ2-3; TRBD1 aligns across 8 bases. CDR3 length equals 15 residues. J was trimmed by 3 bases and V by 3 bases; bases with no gene match: 5. Germline V gives CDR1 SGHVS, CDR2 FNYEAQ. The CDR3 DNA follows: TGTGCCAGCAGCTTTGGACAGGGATCGACAGATACGCAGTATTTT. It yields the protein CASSFGQGSTDTQYF.

This clonotype is labeled medium-sized. The CDR3 protein is CAISEGANTGELFF. In DNA form, the CDR3 reads TGTGCCATCAGTGAGGGGGCGAACACCGGGGAGCTGTTTTTT. The chain employs TRBV10-3 and TRBJ2-2, with D uncertain. The CDR3 consists of 14 residues. The V end lost 2 bases, the J end lost 0 bases, and 4 bases lay between the germline ends. Germline V gene data show CDR1 as ENHRY and CDR2 as SYGVKD.

The V and J genes are TRBV7-2 and TRBJ2-1; 7 bases map to TRBD2. CDR3 length equals 14 residues. Germline V CDR1 and CDR2: SGHTA, FQGNSA. The CDR3, as DNA: TGTGCGAGGGAGGGCCTAAACTCCTACAATGAGCAGTTCTTC. Residues: CAREGLNSYNEQFF.

This clonotype appeared a few times. The rearrangement links TRBV7-9 to TRBJ2-1; 11 nucleotides line up with TRBD1. The V gene's germline CDR1 is SEHNR and CDR2 FQNEAQ (reference sequence). The J segment lost 5 bases and the V segment lost 0 bases, leaving 6 bases of the junction unmatched. CDR3 length: 17 amino acids. The CDR3 DNA reads TGTGCCAGCAGCTTAGCGGGACAGGGGGTCCGGGACAATGAGCAGTTCTTC. Translation gives CASSLAGQGVRDNEQFF.

The rearrangement uses TRBV14 and TRBJ2-7, with 8 nucleotides matching TRBD1. The CDR3 runs to 15 residues. Germline-derived CDR1 and CDR2 are SGHDN and FVKESK. With V trimmed by 3 bases and J by 2 bases, 6 bases remained unmatched. CDR3 in DNA: TGTGCCAGCAGCCAGGAAAGACAGGGGACCTACGAGCAGTACTTC. This sequence encodes CASSQERQGTYEQYF.

This chain joins TRBV14 and TRBJ2-7; 13 bases are a match to TRBD2. V lost 5 bases to trimming and J lost 3 bases; unmatched junction nucleotides: 4. The germline CDR1 and CDR2 sequences are SGHDN and FVKESK. This CDR3 contains 15 residues. The CDR3 is CASSSGLAGFYEQYF. CDR3 sequence (DNA): TGTGCCAGCAGCTCGGGACTAGCGGGGTTCTACGAGCAGTACTTC.

The chain joins TRBV27 to TRBJ2-7; D is undetermined. Trimming pared 5 bases from V and 3 bases from J, leaving 11 bases between. CDR3 length: 13 amino acids. CDR1 and CDR2 (germline): MNHEY, SMNVEV (reference sequence). The CDR3 here is CASSTAMNYEQYF. CDR3 in DNA: TGTGCCAGCAGTACTGCAATGAACTACGAGCAGTACTTC.

The rearrangement links TRBV28 to TRBJ2-5; TRBD1 matches at 8 bases. Germline assignment: CDR1 MDHEN and CDR2 SYDVKM. This CDR3 is built from 12 residues. V gave up 11 bases and J gave up 4 bases; unmatched junction bases: 6. CDR3 coding DNA: TGTGCCGGAAGTGGGACAGGAGAGACCCAGTACTTC. Translating gives CAGSGTGETQYF.

In its sample, this clonotype was seen a few times. The chain couples TRBV4-1 to TRBJ1-1; D is perhaps TRBD1 (5 bases). The CDR3 consists of 14 residues. The ends were cut back, 0 bases at V and 4 bases at J, with 9 bases in the middle. Germline assignment: CDR1 MGHRA and CDR2 YSYEKL. The CDR3 region has the DNA TGCGCCAGCAGCCAAGATATGAGGGGCACTGAAGCTTTCTTT. The encoded protein is CASSQDMRGTEAFF.

The V call is TRBV4-1, the J call TRBJ1-3, with a tentative D call TRBD1 (6 bases). Germline assignment: CDR1 MGHRA and CDR2 YSYEKL. Trimming left V 0 bases short and J 2 bases short, with 11 bases between. This CDR3 contains 16 residues. As DNA, the CDR3 is TGCGCCAGCAGCCAAGATACAGGGATCACTGGAAACACCATATATTTT. Amino acid sequence: CASSQDTGITGNTIYF.

V and J are TRBV12-3 or TRBV12-4 and TRBJ2-7; D might be TRBD1 or TRBD2, each matching 5 bases. The germline V and J ends were trimmed by 4 bases and 6 bases, with 10 bases remaining between them. The CDR3 consists of 12 residues. CDR3 DNA: TGTGCCAGCAGTTGGGGACGCGGCGAGCAGTACTTC. Translating it yields CASSWGRGEQYF.

This clonotype showed up just once. The chain employs TRBV30 and TRBJ2-1; 10 nucleotides align to TRBD1. The CDR3 has 14 residues. Germline V lookup: CDR1 GTSNPN, CDR2 SVGIG (reference sequence). The V gene end was trimmed by 1 base and the J gene end by 11 bases; junction bases not matched to a gene: 8. The CDR3 DNA reads as TGTGCCTGGAGTGGGGGACAGGGGAGGAATAAGCAGTTCTTC. Its translation: CAWSGGQGRNKQFF.

V is TRBV20-1 and J is TRBJ1-3; possible D gene TRBD1, 5 bases. Trimming removed 4 bases at V and 4 bases at J, with 14 bases between. The length of the CDR3 is 14 residues. Germline V gene data show CDR1 as DFQATT and CDR2 as SNEGSKA (reference sequence). CDR3 in amino acids: CSAMGPLGGNTIYF. The CDR3 DNA reads TGCAGTGCTATGGGACCGCTCGGGGGAAACACCATATATTTT.

The gene calls are TRBV5-1 and TRBJ2-1, with TRBD2 identical over 7 bases. CDR1 is SGHRS and CDR2 is YFSETQ in the germline V gene. The CDR3 extends over 16 amino acids. V shed 4 bases, J shed 1 base, and the junction held 8 bases outside the gene matches. CDR3 sequence (DNA): TGCGCCAGCAGCCACGGGACTAACGTATCCTACAATGAGCAGTTCTTC. Translating gives CASSHGTNVSYNEQFF.

The sample holds a few counts of this clonotype. J is TRBJ2-7 and V is TRBV10-3, with D unresolved. Germline CDR1 is ENHRY and CDR2 is SYGVKD. V lost 3 bases and J lost 0, with 9 bases in between. The CDR3 length is 14 residues. CDR3 sequence: CAISEGRDSYEQYF. The DNA of the CDR3 is TGTGCCATCAGTGAAGGAAGGGACTCCTACGAGCAGTACTTC.

The chain joins TRBV2 to TRBJ2-3; D remains ambiguous. The CDR3 runs 15 residues. The germline V gene encodes CDR1 SNHLY and CDR2 FYNNEI. V was cut by 10 bases and J by 0 bases, with 17 bases left in between. The CDR3 reads CANIPQTSSTDTQYF. The CDR3 region has the DNA TGTGCCAACATTCCCCAGACGTCTAGCACAGATACGCAGTATTTT.

This chain connects TRBV29-1 to TRBJ1-2, with TRBD1 as a possible D gene (5 bases). The germline V gene has CDR1 SQVTM and CDR2 ANQGSEA. The CDR3 covers 13 residues. The V end lost 2 bases, the J end lost 4 bases, and 11 bases lay between the germline ends. The CDR3 loop reads CSVEWGNGYGYTF. The DNA of the CDR3 is TGCAGCGTTGAATGGGGGAATGGCTATGGCTACACCTTC. Together with reference TRBV29-1 and TRBJ1-2, the CDR3 gives the full variable domain: SAVISQKPSRDICQRGTSLTIQCQVDSQVTMMFWYRQQPGQSLTLIATANQGSEATYESGFVIDKFPISRPNLTFSTLTVSNMSPEDSSIYLCSVEWGNGYGYTFGSGTRLTVV.

V and J are TRBV29-1 and TRBJ1-1, with TRBD1 identical over 8 bases. The length of the CDR3 is 15 residues. V dropped 0 bases and J dropped 11; count of bases not matched to a gene: 14. Germline CDR1 SQVTM, CDR2 ANQGSEA. The CDR3 DNA reads TGCAGCGTTGAAGACCTTAGGACAGGGACCATAGCTGCTTTCTTT. Translated, it gives CSVEDLRTGTIAAFF.

The chain links TRBV13 to TRBJ1-1; D is ambiguous. The CDR3 totals 11 residues. The V gene's germline CDR1 is PRHDT and CDR2 FYEKMQ (reference sequence). Trimming took 6 bases from V and 7 from J, leaving 9 bases between them. The CDR3 loop is CASRGVGEAFF. The CDR3 nucleotides read TGTGCCAGCAGGGGAGTGGGTGAAGCTTTCTTT.